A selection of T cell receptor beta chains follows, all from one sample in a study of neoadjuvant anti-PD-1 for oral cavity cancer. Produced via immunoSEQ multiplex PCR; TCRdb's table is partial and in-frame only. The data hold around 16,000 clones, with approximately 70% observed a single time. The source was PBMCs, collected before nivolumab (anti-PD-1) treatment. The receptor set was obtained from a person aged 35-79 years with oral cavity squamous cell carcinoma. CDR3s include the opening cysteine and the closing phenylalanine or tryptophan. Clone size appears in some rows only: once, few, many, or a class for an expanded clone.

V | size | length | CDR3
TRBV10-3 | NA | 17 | CAISESTGGGSYNEQFF
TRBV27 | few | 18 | CASSLSSRAAVQSGELFF
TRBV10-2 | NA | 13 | CASRQGAGNEQFF
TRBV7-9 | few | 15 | CASSKLQSSGNTIYF
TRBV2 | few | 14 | CASSGTSGRHEQFF
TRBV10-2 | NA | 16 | CASSAVSGSSQETQYF
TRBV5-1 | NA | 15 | CASGLAGGGTDTQYF
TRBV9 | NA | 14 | CASSATTGNQPQHF
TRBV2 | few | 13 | CASSYRESGELFF
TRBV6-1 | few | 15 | CASSEAPSSHQPQHF
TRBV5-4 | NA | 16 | CASSAGNLIPQETQYF
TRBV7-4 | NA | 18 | CASSVSPSSQSRANVLTF
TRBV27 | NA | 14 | CATLPLGPTGELFF
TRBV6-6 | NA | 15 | CASSYSVAQNTEAFF
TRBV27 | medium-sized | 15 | CASRSGTSGNNEQFF
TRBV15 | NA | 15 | CATSSPKGGNTEAFF
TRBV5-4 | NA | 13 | CASSLGGTDTQYF
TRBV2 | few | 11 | CAAASGYEQYF
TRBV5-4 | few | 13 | CASSLGISYEQYF
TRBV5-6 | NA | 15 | CASSLVGSGANVLTF
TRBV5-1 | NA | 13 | CASSTTGSTEAFF
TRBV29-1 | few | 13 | CSVEGAGVETQYF
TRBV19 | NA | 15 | CASSLPGQGQETQYF
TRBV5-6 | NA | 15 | CASSLLGPNTGELFF
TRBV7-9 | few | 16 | CASSPGTGESNQPQHF
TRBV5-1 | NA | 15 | CASSYDRGSSYEQYF
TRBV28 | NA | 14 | CANSGTGRTDTQYF
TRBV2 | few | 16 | CASSGGPAATLYEQYF
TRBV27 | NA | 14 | CASSLGLGTDTQYF
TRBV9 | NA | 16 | CASSVEGGRWYNEQFF
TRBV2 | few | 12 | CASSYDSQPQHF
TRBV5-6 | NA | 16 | CASSVPTSGGADTQYF
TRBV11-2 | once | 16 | CASSSWTGGIGNTIYF
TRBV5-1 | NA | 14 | CASSLGSSENEQFF
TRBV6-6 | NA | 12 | CASTQGNYGYTF
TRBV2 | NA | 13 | CASRSEGMGEQYF
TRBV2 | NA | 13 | CASRGGDFYEQYF
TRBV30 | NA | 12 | CAWSYREETQYF
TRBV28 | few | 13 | CASTLTGGYGYTF
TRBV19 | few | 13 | CASSAQGAGGYTF
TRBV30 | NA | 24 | CAWSVMMGREVFQPGGISYNEQFF
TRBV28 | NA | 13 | CALGGATNYGYTF
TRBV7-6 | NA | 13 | CASSLADSYGYTF
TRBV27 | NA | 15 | CASSTRGFGNQPQHF
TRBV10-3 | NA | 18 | CAISEPTASGRMGYEQYF
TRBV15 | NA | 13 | CATYGALEEKLFF
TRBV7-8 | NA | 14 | CASTDRDNNQPQHF
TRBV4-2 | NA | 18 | CASRPGELGQGFTGELFF
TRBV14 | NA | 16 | CASSLTLGSVNEKLFF
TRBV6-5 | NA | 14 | CASRTLDQGYEQYF
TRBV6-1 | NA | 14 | CASVERKTDQPQHF
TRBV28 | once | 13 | CASSGGSYNEQFF
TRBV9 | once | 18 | CASSVDHVRDRGTDTQYF
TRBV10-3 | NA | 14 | CAMASGGSQETQYF
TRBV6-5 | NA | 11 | CASTLMETQYF
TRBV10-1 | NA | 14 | CASSEGLAGVEQYF
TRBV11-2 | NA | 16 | CASSDGSGPFWETQYF
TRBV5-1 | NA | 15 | CASSLGTQSNQPQHF
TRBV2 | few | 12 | CASMAPGGTQYF
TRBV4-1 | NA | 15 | CASSRGTIGANVLTF